The 29 T cell receptor beta chains reported below all come from one sample, sequenced in a study of control samples from healthy donors and cancer patients. Sequencing was performed with immunoSEQ multiplex PCR; in TCRdb, only in-frame clones are kept and a portion is missing. This sample yields approximately 90,000 clones, of which just under 85% are seen a single time; 15% to 20% belongs to the top ten. Sequencing used blood. The origin of the receptors is a man aged 25 to 45 in good health.

The chain links TRBV19 to TRBJ1-5; no firm D call. CDR3 length equals 13 residues. V gave up 5 bases and J gave up 7 bases, with 12 bases separating them. Looked up from germline, CDR1 is LNHDA and CDR2 is SQIVND (reference sequence). CDR3 loop: CASSDLAQQPQHF. DNA for the CDR3: TGTGCCAGTAGTGATCTAGCACAACAGCCCCAGCATTTT. The whole variable domain, filled in from reference TRBV19 and TRBJ1-5, reads DGGITQSPKYLFRKEGQNVTLSCEQNLNHDAMYWYRQDPGQGLRLIYYSQIVNDFQKGDIAEGYSVSREKKESFPLTVTSAQKNPTAFYLCASSDLAQQPQHFGDGTRLSIL.

J is TRBJ1-2 and V is TRBV28, with a possible D match to TRBD1 (6 bases). Germline-derived CDR1 and CDR2 are MDHEN and SYDVKM. Trimming shortened V by 6 bases and J by 0 bases, and 17 bases separated the two germline ends. The CDR3 runs 16 residues. The CDR3 is CASSLRGGDTNYGYTF. In DNA, the CDR3 is TGTGCCAGCAGCCTCAGAGGGGGAGACACTAACTATGGCTACACCTTC.

The rearrangement uses TRBV7-9 and TRBJ1-2, with 9 bases matching TRBD1. From germline, CDR1 is SEHNR and CDR2 FQNEAQ (reference sequence). V shed 4 bases, J shed 3 bases, and the junction held 9 bases outside the gene matches. The CDR3 is 16 amino acids. The CDR3 nucleotides read TGTGCCAGCAGCTCCCCCGGACAGGGGTGGGACTATGGCTACACCTTC. Translated, it gives CASSSPGQGWDYGYTF.

This clone has a handful of counts. The V gene is TRBV18, the J gene TRBJ2-3; 9 bases align to TRBD2. The CDR3 extends over 17 amino acids. V lost 1 base to trimming and J lost 0 bases; unmatched junction nucleotides: 5. CDR1 is KGHSH and CDR2 is LQKENI in the germline V gene. The CDR3 loop reads CASSPQGLAVSTDTQYF. CDR3 coding DNA: TGTGCCAGCTCACCACAGGGACTAGCAGTTAGCACAGATACGCAGTATTTT. The full variable domain, completed using reference TRBV18 and TRBJ2-3, is NAGVMQNPRHLVRRRGQEARLRCSPMKGHSHVYWYRQLPEEGLKFMVYLQKENIIDESGMPKERFSAEFPKEGPSILRIQQVVRGDSAAYFCASSPQGLAVSTDTQYFGPGTRLTVL.

The gene calls are TRBV7-9 and TRBJ1-4; 7 bases are shared with TRBD1. This CDR3 comprises 13 residues. CDR1 and CDR2 (germline): SEHNR, FQNEAQ (reference sequence). The junction had 2 bases not matched to a gene; V was cut back by 4 bases and J by 6 bases. The CDR3 DNA reads TGTGCCAGCAGCTCGACAGGGTATGAAAAACTGTTTTTT. It yields the protein CASSSTGYEKLFF.

V is TRBV28 and J is TRBJ2-7; the D gene is possibly TRBD1 (6 bases). The CDR3 has 12 residues. Trimming stripped 6 bases from V and 13 bases from J, with 19 bases between. CDR1 is MDHEN, CDR2 SYDVKM, per germline. The CDR3 bases are TGTGCCAGCAGCCATTCAGGGGATGCCTGCTACTTC. Amino acids: CASSHSGDACYF.

The chain has TRBV7-9 and TRBJ1-1; D gene uncertain. The CDR3 totals 11 residues. The germline V gene encodes CDR1 SEHNR and CDR2 FQNEAQ (reference sequence). The V gene lost 7 bases and the J gene lost 6 bases, with 9 bases spanning the gap. As DNA, the CDR3 is TGTGCCAGCATCGCGACGTCTGAAGCTTTCTTT. This encodes CASIATSEAFF.

Worth noting for this clone: Distinct nucleotide sequences in the sample also encode this CDR3. The chain recombines TRBV12-3 or TRBV12-4 with TRBJ1-1; a possible D gene is TRBD1 (5 bases). The V end lost 4 bases, the J end lost 4 bases, and 7 bases lay between the germline ends. The CDR3 is 12 residues long. The CDR3 reads CASSSGGTEAFF. Written as DNA, the CDR3 is TGTGCCAGCAGTTCCGGGGGCACTGAAGCTTTCTTT.

J is TRBJ2-1 and V is TRBV27; D is tentatively TRBD1 or TRBD2 (5 bases each). This CDR3 spans 16 amino acids. Germline V gene lookup returns CDR1 MNHEY and CDR2 SMNVEV (reference sequence). Trimming shortened V by 6 bases and J by 2 bases, and 17 bases separated the two germline ends. The CDR3 loop reads CASSVSRGVAYNEQFF. CDR3 sequence (DNA): TGTGCCAGCAGCGTCTCTCGGGGCGTCGCCTACAATGAGCAGTTCTTC.

This clone has only a few counts. This chain links TRBV10-3 with TRBJ1-2; the D is unclear. The CDR3 runs 13 residues. From germline, CDR1 is ENHRY and CDR2 SYGVKD. Trimming removed 3 bases from V and 3 bases from J, with 8 bases in between. The CDR3 nucleotides are TGTGCCATCAGTGAATTGGCGGACTATGGCTACACCTTC. It encodes CAISELADYGYTF.

The chain links TRBV6-5 to TRBJ1-5, with a tentative D call TRBD1 (6 bases). Germline V lookup: CDR1 MNHEY, CDR2 SVGAGI. The CDR3 extends over 13 amino acids. V lost 4 bases and J lost 2, with 6 bases in between. This CDR3 reads CASSSGGNQPQHF. The CDR3 DNA follows: TGTGCCAGCAGTTCAGGGGGCAATCAGCCCCAGCATTTT.

J is TRBJ1-1 and V is TRBV28, with unresolved D. The CDR3 has 14 residues. Germline V gene lookup returns CDR1 MDHEN and CDR2 SYDVKM. The V and J ends lost 2 bases and 0 bases respectively, with 7 bases between them. CDR3: CASSLKYLNTEAFF. In DNA, the CDR3 is TGTGCCAGCAGTTTAAAGTACCTGAACACTGAAGCTTTCTTT.

The chain has TRBV7-3 and TRBJ1-2; D not resolved. This CDR3 is built from 13 residues. From germline, CDR1 is SGHTA and CDR2 FQGTGA. Trimming stripped 5 bases from V and 8 bases from J, with 15 bases between. CDR3 protein: CASSPWRAIGYTF. CDR3 nucleotides: TGTGCCAGCAGCCCATGGAGGGCTATAGGCTACACCTTC.

This chain connects TRBV5-4 to TRBJ2-2; perhaps TRBD1 as D (5 bases). The germline gives CDR1 SGHNT, CDR2 YYREEE (reference sequence). V lost 0 bases and J 6 bases, leaving 9 bases between the germline ends. The CDR3 spans 14 residues. The CDR3 spells CASSLAGSPGELFF. The CDR3 DNA reads TGTGCCAGCAGCTTGGCAGGGTCCCCCGGGGAGCTGTTTTTT.

CDR3 bases: TGTGCCAGCAGCTTAGATGGGACAGGGCGCTACGAGCAGTACTTC. Translating it yields CASSLDGTGRYEQYF. The V and J genes are TRBV11-3 and TRBJ2-7, with TRBD1 matching over 9 bases. Germline loops: CDR1 SGHNT, CDR2 YENEEA. J was trimmed by 3 bases and V by 0 bases; bases with no gene match: 3. CDR3 length equals 15 residues.

The chain is built from TRBV5-1 and TRBJ2-2; TRBD2 is a possible D gene (7 bases). The CDR3 has 15 residues. Looked up from germline, CDR1 is SGHRS and CDR2 is YFSETQ. Deletions cut 5 bases from V and 3 bases from J, with 14 bases between. The CDR3 DNA sequence: TGCGCCAGCAGACCGGGGGGCACGTACACCGGGGAGCTGTTTTTT. This translates into CASRPGGTYTGELFF.

The V call is TRBV5-4, the J call TRBJ1-1; no clear D gene. This CDR3 spans 14 amino acids. Trimming cost V 4 bases and J 2 bases, with 12 bases left between them. Germline assignment: CDR1 SGHNT and CDR2 YYREEE (reference sequence). The CDR3 DNA reads TGTGCCAGCAGCGCCTCGACACTAAACACTGAAGCTTTCTTT. Its translation: CASSASTLNTEAFF.

The rearrangement links TRBV30 to TRBJ1-1; no reliable D call. Trimming removed 2 bases at V and 2 bases at J, with 3 bases between. CDR1 GTSNPN and CDR2 SVGIG come from the germline V gene (reference sequence). This CDR3 has 11 residues. CDR3 nucleotides: TGTGCCTGGAGTTTCAACACTGAAGCTTTCTTT. Its translation is CAWSFNTEAFF.

This chain links TRBV19 with TRBJ1-2, with 10 bases that match TRBD1. This CDR3 is 11 amino acids long. CDR1 is LNHDA, CDR2 SQIVND, per germline (reference sequence). The J segment lost 9 bases and the V segment lost 10 bases, leaving 5 bases of the junction unmatched. The CDR3 nucleotides read TGTGCCACCCGGGACAGGGGTAGCTACACCTTC. Protein sequence: CATRDRGSYTF.

The chain uses TRBV27 and TRBJ2-7, with D possibly TRBD1 on 6 matching bases. Germline V gives CDR1 MNHEY, CDR2 SMNVEV (reference sequence). Between the trimmed V and J ends, which lost 8 bases and 2 bases, there was a span of 16 bases. The CDR3 runs to 14 residues. CDR3 sequence reads: CASGSVDSPYEQYF. The CDR3 nucleotides are TGTGCCAGCGGATCAGTGGACAGTCCCTACGAGCAGTACTTC.

This chain connects TRBV19 to TRBJ1-2; D call uncertain. Germline CDR1 is LNHDA and CDR2 is SQIVND (reference sequence). With 4 bases removed from V and 1 base from J, the gap between germline ends came to 10 bases. CDR3 size: 14 residues. CDR3 bases: TGTGCCAGTAGTACAACGACAAATAACTATGGCTACACCTTC. The encoded protein is CASSTTTNNYGYTF.

The CDR3 protein is CASSHRSYYGYTF. CDR3 in DNA: TGTGCCAGCAGCCACAGGAGTTACTATGGCTACACCTTC. The chain combines TRBV3-1 (or the pseudogene TRBV3-2) with TRBJ1-2; D not resolved. Trimming removed 3 bases at V and 3 bases at J, with 8 bases between. The germline V gene encodes CDR1 LGHDT and CDR2 YNNKEL (reference sequence). This CDR3 contains 13 residues.

The chain has TRBV2 and TRBJ1-2, with D possibly being TRBD1 (6 bases). V lost 4 bases and J lost 7, with 16 bases in between. The germline V gene encodes CDR1 SNHLY and CDR2 FYNNEI. The CDR3 contains 14 residues. In DNA form, the CDR3 reads TGTGCCAGCAGTGCTATGGGGGGCGCACTTGGCTACACCTTC. Amino acid sequence: CASSAMGGALGYTF.

The V and J genes are TRBV6-5 and TRBJ1-4; no definite D call. The CDR3 is 15 amino acids. Germline values: CDR1 MNHEY, CDR2 SVGAGI. V lost 7 bases, J lost 7 bases, and 19 bases lay in between. CDR3 nucleotides: TGTGCCAGCACTGGAGGCTCCCTGGACGGTGAAAAACTGTTTTTT. Translating it yields CASTGGSLDGEKLFF.

The genes are TRBV7-3 and TRBJ2-7; 8 bases map to TRBD1. Germline V CDR1 and CDR2: SGHTA, FQGTGA. V trimming: 2 bases; J trimming: 5 bases; junction bases outside the gene matches: 8. This CDR3 has 15 residues. The CDR3 DNA is TGTGCCAGCAGCTTAGGTCCGGACAGGGACCACGAGCAGTACTTC. Translated, it gives CASSLGPDRDHEQYF.

This clone came up many times. The chain carries TRBV2 and TRBJ2-2; D is perhaps TRBD1 (6 bases). Germline values: CDR1 SNHLY, CDR2 FYNNEI. Trimming took 6 bases from V and 0 from J, leaving 14 bases between them. The CDR3 extends over 16 amino acids. The chain's CDR3 is CASSPEGTTNTGELFF. The CDR3 region has the DNA TGTGCCAGCAGCCCTGAGGGGACAACGAACACCGGGGAGCTGTTTTTT.

V usage is TRBV18 and J usage is TRBJ2-1, with D tentatively TRBD1 (5 bases). In germline, CDR1 is KGHSH, CDR2 LQKENI. V was trimmed by 2 bases and J by 4 bases, leaving 9 bases between them. The CDR3 is made up of 14 amino acids. The CDR3: CASSPGAEYNEQFF. CDR3 bases: TGTGCCAGCTCACCAGGGGCAGAGTACAATGAGCAGTTCTTC.

The chain couples TRBV11-1 to TRBJ2-5, with 8 positions matching TRBD1. The CDR3 is 14 residues long. Germline CDR1 SGHAT, CDR2 FQDESV (reference sequence). The J segment lost 3 bases and the V segment lost 3 bases, leaving 3 bases of the junction unmatched. CDR3 in amino acids: CASSFDRGEETQYF. As DNA, the CDR3 is TGTGCCAGCAGCTTCGACAGGGGAGAAGAGACCCAGTACTTC. Filled out from reference TRBV11-1 and TRBJ2-5, the complete variable domain reads EAEVAQSPRYKITEKSQAVAFWCDPISGHATLYWYRQILGQGPELLVQFQDESVVDDSQLPKDRFSAERLKGVDSTLKIQPAELGDSAMYLCASSFDRGEETQYFGPGTRLLVL.

The chain links TRBV6-5 to TRBJ2-7; D gene ambiguous. The CDR3 covers 14 residues. Germline V gene data show CDR1 as MNHEY and CDR2 as SVGAGI. V was trimmed by 0 bases and J by 1 base, leaving 7 bases between them. In nucleotides, the CDR3 is TGTGCCAGCAGTTACTCGATCAGTTCCTACGAGCAGTACTTC. Translated, it gives CASSYSISSYEQYF.